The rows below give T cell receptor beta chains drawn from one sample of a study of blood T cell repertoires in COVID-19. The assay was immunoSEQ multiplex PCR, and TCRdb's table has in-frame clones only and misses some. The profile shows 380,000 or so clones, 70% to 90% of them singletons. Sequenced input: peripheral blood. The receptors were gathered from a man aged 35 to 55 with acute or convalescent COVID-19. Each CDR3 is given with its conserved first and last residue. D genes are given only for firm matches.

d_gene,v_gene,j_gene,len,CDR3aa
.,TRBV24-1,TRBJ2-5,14,CATSDLGPAGTQYF
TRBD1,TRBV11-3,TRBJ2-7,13,CASSLGTGSEQYF
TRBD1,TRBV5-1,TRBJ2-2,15,CASSSTGWDTGELFF
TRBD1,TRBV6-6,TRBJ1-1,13,CASSRTGTTEAFF
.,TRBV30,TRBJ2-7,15,CAWSTSRGRYYGQYF
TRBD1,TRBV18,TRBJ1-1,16,CASSLVQSQGEPEAFF
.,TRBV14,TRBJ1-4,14,CASSQQRSNEKLFF
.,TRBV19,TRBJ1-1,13,CASSTRADFEAFF
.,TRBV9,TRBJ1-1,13,CASSVVSRVGAFF
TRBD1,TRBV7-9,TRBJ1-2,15,CASSSLRQGANGYTF
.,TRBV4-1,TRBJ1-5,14,CASSQIGTGHPQHF
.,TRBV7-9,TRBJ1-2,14,CASSSSGVNYGYTF
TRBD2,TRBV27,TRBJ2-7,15,CASSLFGPGGYEQYF
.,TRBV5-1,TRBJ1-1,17,CASSSTIGQTASTEAFF
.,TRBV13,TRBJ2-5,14,CASSLQPRRETQYF
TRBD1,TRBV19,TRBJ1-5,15,CASRPPGTGDQPQHF
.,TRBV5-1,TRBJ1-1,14,CASSRPQANTEAFF
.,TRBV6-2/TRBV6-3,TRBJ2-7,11,CASSYLQEQYF
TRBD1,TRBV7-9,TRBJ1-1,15,CASSGQGAPLSEAFF
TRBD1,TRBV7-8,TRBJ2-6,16,CASRDRGISGANVLTF
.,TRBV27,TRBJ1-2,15,CASSWQASTNYGYTF
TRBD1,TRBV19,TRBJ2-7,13,CASRRTGDSEQYF
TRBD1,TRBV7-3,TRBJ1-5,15,CASSLNLNRGQPQHF
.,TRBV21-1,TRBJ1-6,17,CASSSKNRRTVESPLHF
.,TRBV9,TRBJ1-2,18,CASTQSGIPLPPNYGYTF
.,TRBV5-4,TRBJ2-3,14,CASSSGQSTDTQYF
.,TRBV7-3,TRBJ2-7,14,CASSLTRGNYEQYF
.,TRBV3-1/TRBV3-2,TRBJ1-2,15,CASSQGLSRDYGYTF
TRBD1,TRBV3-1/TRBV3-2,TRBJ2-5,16,CASSQDRQGQIETQYF
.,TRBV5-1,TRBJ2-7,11,CASSSSLEQYF
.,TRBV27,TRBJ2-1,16,CASSLFQGFSYNEQFF
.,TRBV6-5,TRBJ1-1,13,CASRPDRNTEAFF
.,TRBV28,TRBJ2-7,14,CASSPSVRNYEQYF
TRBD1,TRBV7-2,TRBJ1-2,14,CASSEVTGGYGYTF
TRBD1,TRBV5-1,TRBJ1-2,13,CASSYGTGEGYTF
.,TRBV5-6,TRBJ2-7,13,CASSLEWGHEQYF
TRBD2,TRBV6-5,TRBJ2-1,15,CASSPQLAGGNEQFF
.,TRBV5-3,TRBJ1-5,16,CARSLGPGTPLGPQHF
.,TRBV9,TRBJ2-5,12,CASSAGQETQYF